A selection of T cell receptor beta chains follows, all from one sample in a study of blood T cells in healthy people across ages. Each CDR3 protein is one row after TCRdb ran MiXCR on the 5' RACE reads. The sample records around 900,000 distinct CDR3 sequences, roughly 47% being singletons. Sequenced sample: blood. Source of these receptors: a woman aged 55-75 years in good health. The CDR3 runs from the conserved cysteine through the conserved F or W.

v_gene	CDR3aa
TRBV20-1	CSARLAGGNEQYF
TRBV15	CATSRDRGGLFF
TRBV12-3/TRBV12-4	CASQDRGGTDTEYF
TRBV28	CASSSPTGVRAGCTF
TRBV15	CATSRGHKYQETQYF
TRBV12-3/TRBV12-4	CASSFLEVSYEQYF
TRBV15	CATSGDRGPTEAFF
TRBV4-1	CASSQLSGRAVNEQFF
TRBV20-1	CSARVAGSPERYF
TRBV29-1	CSVRGGLAGGGSVSEQFF
TRBV21-1	CASSEGWGNTEAFF
TRBV11-1	CASSLLPGTSGTKMGGNEQFF
TRBV5-1	CASRSGLATYQETQYF
TRBV4-2	CASSQEGGRSTDTQYF
TRBV12-3/TRBV12-4	CASSVTGRKETQYF
TRBV5-1	CASSFLEDRGSYEQYF
TRBV6-5	CASSYSGLAGAADTQYF
TRBV28	CASSSTSGRAHNEQFF
TRBV12-3/TRBV12-4	CASSSDRGYGYTF
TRBV2	CASRARTILEQYF
TRBV29-1	CSVSGVLFQETQYF
TRBV12-3/TRBV12-4	CASSFEMGPSEAFF
TRBV12-3/TRBV12-4	CASWDGGRGTYEQYF
TRBV29-1	CSVEVLAGVYNEQFF
TRBV5-1	CASSLVAGNYGYTF
TRBV7-2	CASSLGRTSGTSETQYF
TRBV7-2	CASSSRRSRRSQYF
TRBV20-1	CSANPFGTSPYNEQFF
TRBV14	CASSQDAREGEKLFF
TRBV18	CASSPSAGGNYGYTF
TRBV29-1	CSVAGSTAGDRSYEQYF
TRBV29-1	CSVARGQGAGELFF
TRBV6-2/TRBV6-3	CASGRELYGYTF
TRBV29-1	CSTDASTDTQYF
TRBV27	CASSLLMGVGELFF
TRBV28	CASGPLDRINQPQHF
TRBV5-1	CASSSYSRVWNGYTF
TRBV10-3	CAISESTGTDTQYF
TRBV12-3/TRBV12-4	CASTMGRLSGPYNEQFF
TRBV11-3	CVSSPGQGQETQYF
TRBV2	CASSERGGGHSPLHF
TRBV20-1	CSVAAGEQFF
TRBV29-1	CSTRTSGSGEQFF
TRBV5-1	CASSGTDRSSYNEQFF
TRBV9	CASSDSPGSEQYF
TRBV2	CASKSGGTYEQYF
TRBV12-3/TRBV12-4	CASQRQNTEAFF
TRBV20-1	CSASSLRAPLNEQFF
TRBV4-3	CASSQDLGLVAYEQYF
TRBV20-1	CSARGVSYNSPLHF